This entry lists 27 T cell receptor beta chains sequenced from one sample in a study of glioma-infiltrating T cells. Using RNA template, CDR3s of TCR alpha and beta were amplified with iRepertoire arm-PCR. A single record per CDR3 protein comes from TCRdb applying MiXCR to the multiplex PCR reads. The sample holds some 10,000 distinct CDR3 sequences, roughly 53% seen once. Source material: glioma tissue, nonneoplastic brain tissue, or PBMCs (not recorded which). Receptors originate from a human donor with low-grade glioma or glioblastoma, undergoing nonglioma brain surgery, or in good health (not recorded which).

This clonotype qualifies as medium-sized. An end of the junction differs from the germline gene, which may be a read error. The J gene is TRBJ2-1, the V gene TRBV28, with D possibly TRBD2 on 6 matching bases. This CDR3 spans 12 amino acids. Germline assignment: CDR1 MDHEN and CDR2 SYDVKM. The CDR3 loop reads CASSLASGSVIF. The CDR3 DNA follows: TGTGCCAGCAGTTTAGCATCCGGGAGTGTCATCTTC.

Judged by abundance, this clonotype is medium-sized. The chain uses TRBV2 and TRBJ2-3, with D unclear. CDR3 length: 15 amino acids. V shed 4 bases and J shed 2 bases, with 13 bases lying between them. Germline-derived CDR1 and CDR2 are SNHLY and FYNNEI. Written as DNA, the CDR3 is TGTGCCAGCAGTGCATCGAGAGGCCCCACAGATACGCAGTATTTT. Its translation: CASSASRGPTDTQYF.

The chain has TRBV27 and TRBJ1-6; D might be TRBD1 (6 bases). The CDR3 extends over 15 amino acids. CDR1 and CDR2 from the germline V gene are MNHEY and SMNVEV (reference sequence). Trimming pared 4 bases from V and 5 bases from J, leaving 12 bases between. CDR3 region: CASSWGRRNNSPLHF. The CDR3 nucleotides are TGTGCCAGCAGTTGGGGGCGCAGGAATAATTCACCCCTCCACTTT.

In its sample, this clonotype was seen many times. This may arise from a read error, as a much more abundant clone is one base away. The genes are TRBV6-1 and TRBJ2-5; a possible D gene is TRBD1 (5 bases). V was clipped by 7 bases and J by 7 bases, with 16 bases between them. CDR1 and CDR2 from the germline V gene are MNHNS and SASEGT. CDR3 length: 13 residues. CDR3: CASKLSGMGTQYF. CDR3 nucleotide sequence: TGTGCCAGCAAGTTGTCAGGGATGGGGACCCAGTACTTC.

Concerning this clonotype: Since a much larger clone is just one base distant, this may be a read error. The chain has TRBV4-1 and TRBJ2-1, with D unresolved. CDR3 length: 16 amino acids. V dropped 3 bases and J dropped 4 bases, with 16 bases sitting between them. Germline V gives CDR1 MGHRA, CDR2 YSYEKL. The CDR3 DNA sequence: TGCGCCAGCAGCCAGCCGACGCTTTGTGGGTACAATGAGCAGTTCTTC. Amino acid sequence: CASSQPTLCGYNEQFF.

This clonotype was seen only once. At one end the junction does not follow the germline gene, possibly because of a read error. The chain recombines TRBV28 with TRBJ2-7; D is undetermined. This CDR3 comprises 13 residues. Germline V gives CDR1 MDHEN, CDR2 SYDVKM. CDR3 residues: CASSLYNSYDQYF. CDR3 nucleotides: TGTGCCAGCAGTTTATACAACTCCTACGACCAGTACTTC.

The rearrangement joins TRBV29-1 to TRBJ2-1; 7 nucleotides agree with TRBD1. The CDR3 is 14 amino acids. Germline V gene lookup returns CDR1 SQVTM and CDR2 ANQGSEA. The CDR3 sequence is CIARDSFTYNEQFF. The CDR3 DNA reads as TGCATCGCCCGGGACAGTTTCACCTACAATGAGCAGTTCTTC.

This clonotype was detected many times. The V call is TRBV7-3, the J call TRBJ1-1; D unresolved. The CDR3 totals 13 residues. Trimming removed 6 bases from V and 2 bases from J, with 10 bases in between. CDR1 SGHTA and CDR2 FQGTGA come from the germline V gene. The CDR3 spells CASSLTPNTEAFF. The CDR3 nucleotides read TGTGCCAGCAGTCTAACACCAAACACTGAAGCTTTCTTT.

Note on this clonotype: The junction shows a germline mismatch at one end, possibly a read error. V usage is TRBV29-1 and J usage is TRBJ2-7; D remains ambiguous. The CDR3 spans 12 residues. Germline V gene data show CDR1 as SQVTM and CDR2 as ANQGSEA. This chain's CDR3 is CSVEDGEDEQYF. CDR3 nucleotide sequence: TGCAGCGTCGAAGATGGAGAGGACGAGCAGTACTTC.

This clonotype ranks as medium-sized (0.01 to 0.1%). J is TRBJ2-7 and V is TRBV28; possible D gene TRBD1, 5 bases. This CDR3 has 13 residues. V lost 1 base and J lost 11, with 15 bases in between. The germline V gene has CDR1 MDHEN and CDR2 SYDVKM. CDR3 amino acids: CASSLFGSGFEYF. The CDR3 DNA follows: TGTGCCAGCAGTTTATTCGGATCAGGGTTTGAGTACTTC.

Comments on this clonotype: A read error is possible here, since a much larger clone lies one base away. The V call is TRBV6-6, the J call TRBJ2-7; D assignment may be TRBD1 or TRBD2 (5 bases each). This CDR3 is 16 amino acids long. In germline, CDR1 is MNHNY, CDR2 SVGAGI (reference sequence). Between the trimmed V and J ends, which lost 2 bases and 2 bases, there was a span of 16 bases. This CDR3 reads CASSYPSGWDPYEQYF. In DNA, the CDR3 is TGTGCCAGCAGTTACCCCTCCGGGTGGGACCCCTACGAGCAGTACTTC.

By frequency in the sample, this clonotype is medium-sized. This rearrangement joins TRBV4-1 to TRBJ2-5; D is ambiguous. The germline CDR1 and CDR2 sequences are MGHRA and YSYEKL. CDR3 length equals 17 residues. Trimming pared 4 bases from V and 2 bases from J, leaving 20 bases between. The CDR3 nucleotides read TGCGCCAGCAGCCGCCCCTCCAAGGCAGAAAATCAAGAGACCCAGTACTTC. Protein: CASSRPSKAENQETQYF.

The gene calls are TRBV7-8 and TRBJ2-7; a possible D gene is TRBD1 (5 bases). Germline-derived CDR1 and CDR2 are SGHVS and FQNEAQ. V lost 4 bases and J 2 bases, leaving 18 bases between the germline ends. The CDR3 length is 16 residues. CDR3 bases: TGTGCCAGCAGCTCCCTGGCGGCAGGGATGCCCTACGAGCAGTACTTC. Its translation: CASSSLAAGMPYEQYF.

The CDR3 here is CASAPPGHNLTGELFF. CDR3 nucleotides: TGTGCCAGCGCCCCTCCGGGACACAATCTCACCGGGGAGCTGTTTTTT. The chain carries TRBV28 and TRBJ2-2; tentative D call: TRBD1 (6 bases). This CDR3 comprises 16 residues. Trimming removed 8 bases at V and 4 bases at J, with 20 bases between. CDR1 is MDHEN, CDR2 SYDVKM, per germline.

This clonotype was counted many times. This chain links TRBV12-3 or TRBV12-4 with TRBJ2-1; no reliable D call. The CDR3 runs 15 residues. The V gene lost 3 bases and the J gene lost 1 base, with 10 bases spanning the gap. CDR3 in amino acids: CASSFAGSSYNEQFF. The CDR3 bases are TGTGCCAGCAGTTTCGCCGGGTCTTCCTACAATGAGCAGTTCTTC.

Comments on this clonotype: An end of the junction differs from the germline gene, which may be a read error. This chain links TRBV2 with TRBJ1-5; D is undetermined. Germline loops: CDR1 SNHLY, CDR2 FYNNEI. The CDR3 covers 14 residues. CDR3 nucleotide sequence: TGTGTCAGCAGTCGGCGGGAATGGAATCAGCCCCAGCATTTT. It encodes CVSSRREWNQPQHF.

About this clonotype itself: Germline is not matched at one junction end, which may reflect a read error. The CDR3 DNA follows: TGTCCCACCAGCAGAGCTCCAGGGACACGAGGGACAGATACGCAGTATTTT. Encoded protein: CPTSRAPGTRGTDTQYF. The rearrangement links TRBV15 to TRBJ2-3; possibly TRBD1 for D (6 bases). The CDR3 length is 17 residues. The germline V gene encodes CDR1 LNHNV and CDR2 YYDKDF (reference sequence).

About this clonotype itself: One junction end does not reproduce the germline sequence, and a read error may be involved. The gene calls are TRBV2 and TRBJ2-3; no clear D. Per germline, CDR1 SNHLY and CDR2 FYNNEI. This CDR3 comprises 13 residues. As DNA, the CDR3 is TGTGCCAGCAGTTGGAAGATCACAGACACGCAGTATTTT. This translates into CASSWKITDTQYF. The variable domain in full, completed from reference TRBV2 and TRBJ2-3, reads EPEVTQTPSHQVTQMGQEVILRCVPISNHLYFYWYRQILGQKVEFLVSFYNNEISEKSEIFDDQFSVERPDGSNFTLKIRSTKLEDSAMYFCASSWKITDTQYFGPGTRLTVL.

To note about this clonotype: Germline is not matched at one junction end, which may reflect a read error. The chain uses TRBV6-1 and TRBJ2-3; D is perhaps TRBD2 (5 bases). This CDR3 is 14 amino acids long. The germline V gene has CDR1 MNHNS and CDR2 SASEGT. The CDR3 is CAGSVVASTDTQYF. In nucleotides, the CDR3 is TGTGCAGGCAGTGTGGTAGCGAGCACAGATACGCAGTATTTC.

The chain couples TRBV19 to TRBJ2-5; D unresolved. The V gene lost 3 bases and the J gene lost 8 bases, with 13 bases spanning the gap. Germline-derived CDR1 and CDR2 are LNHDA and SQIVND (reference sequence). The CDR3 is 13 residues long. The CDR3 loop is CASSIVVADTQYF. CDR3 DNA: TGTGCCAGTAGTATTGTGGTCGCGGATACCCAGTACTTC. The full variable domain, completed using reference TRBV19 and TRBJ2-5, is DGGITQSPKYLFRKEGQNVTLSCEQNLNHDAMYWYRQDPGQGLRLIYYSQIVNDFQKGDIAEGYSVSREKKESFPLTVTSAQKNPTAFYLCASSIVVADTQYFGPGTRLLVL.

This clonotype counts as medium-sized. The chain couples TRBV10-3 to TRBJ2-3, with TRBD2 matching over 14 bases. Germline loops: CDR1 ENHRY, CDR2 SYGVKD. The ends lost 4 bases at V and 0 bases at J; junction bases unmatched: 0. The CDR3 is 16 amino acids. CDR3 sequence (DNA): TGTGCCATCAGTGGGACTAGCGGGAGGAGCACAGATACGCAGTATTTT. Translation: CAISGTSGRSTDTQYF.

Worth noting for this clonotype: The junction departs from the called germline gene at one end, perhaps through a read error. The chain has TRBV28 and TRBJ1-6; a possible D gene is TRBD1 (6 bases). Per the germline V gene, CDR1 is MDHEN and CDR2 is SYDVKM. The CDR3 runs to 13 residues. CDR3 nucleotides: TGTGCCGGCAGTAACACAGGGAGGACACACCTCCACTTT. It translates to CAGSNTGRTHLHF.

In this sample, this clonotype turned up many times. The rearrangement links TRBV19 to TRBJ2-1, with TRBD2 matching 9 bases. CDR1 is LNHDA and CDR2 is SQIVND in the germline V gene (reference sequence). This CDR3 has 19 residues. V shed 0 bases and J 6 bases; nucleotides not matched to a gene: 15. The CDR3 sequence: CASSIDLSQLAGRGNEQFF. DNA for the CDR3: TGTGCCAGTAGTATAGATCTATCTCAGCTAGCGGGGAGAGGCAATGAGCAGTTCTTC.

The rearrangement joins TRBV19 to TRBJ2-1; a possible D gene is TRBD2 (5 bases). The germline V and J ends were trimmed by 5 bases and 4 bases, with 18 bases remaining between them. This CDR3 is 16 amino acids long. Germline V CDR1 and CDR2: LNHDA, SQIVND (reference sequence). CDR3 amino acids: CASSETGIVKYNEQFF. CDR3 nucleotide sequence: TGTGCCAGTAGTGAGACCGGGATAGTGAAATACAATGAGCAGTTCTTC.

V is TRBV4-2 and J is TRBJ2-1, with TRBD2 as a possible D gene (6 bases). Germline V lookup: CDR1 LGHNA, CDR2 YNFKEQ. V was pared by 10 bases and J by 0 bases, with 19 bases between. CDR3 length: 16 amino acids. The CDR3, as DNA: TGTGCCAACTCCGATGCGGGGTACAGCTCCTACAATGAGCAGTTCTTC. This gives the protein CANSDAGYSSYNEQFF.

This sequence joins TRBV6-2 or TRBV6-3 and TRBJ2-3; the D is unclear. Germline CDR1 reads MNHEY; CDR2 reads SVGEGT. Trimming stripped 0 bases from V and 2 bases from J, with 15 bases between. This CDR3 has 17 residues. The CDR3 bases are TGTGCCAGCAGTTACTCGATGAACTGGATGGCCACAGATACGCAGTATTTT. This translates into CASSYSMNWMATDTQYF.

Comments on this clonotype: The junction and the germline gene differ at one end; a read error may be behind it. The genes are TRBV16 and TRBJ2-3, with D unclear. There are 14 residues in the CDR3. Germline V gives CDR1 KGHSY, CDR2 FQNENV. The CDR3 sequence is CARSQLGSTDKQYF. The CDR3 nucleotides are TGTGCCAGAAGCCAATTGGGCAGCACAGATAAGCAGTATTTT.